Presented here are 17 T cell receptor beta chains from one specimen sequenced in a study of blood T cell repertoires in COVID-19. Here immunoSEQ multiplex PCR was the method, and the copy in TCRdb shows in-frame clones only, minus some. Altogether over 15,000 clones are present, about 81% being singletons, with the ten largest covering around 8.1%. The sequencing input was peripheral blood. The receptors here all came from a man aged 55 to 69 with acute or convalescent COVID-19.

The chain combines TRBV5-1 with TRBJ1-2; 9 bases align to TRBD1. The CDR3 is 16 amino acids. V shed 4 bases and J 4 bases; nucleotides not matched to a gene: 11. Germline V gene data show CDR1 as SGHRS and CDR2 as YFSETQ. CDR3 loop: CASSAYTGTGTYGYTF. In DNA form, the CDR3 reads TGCGCCAGCAGCGCATATACCGGGACAGGGACCTATGGCTACACCTTC.

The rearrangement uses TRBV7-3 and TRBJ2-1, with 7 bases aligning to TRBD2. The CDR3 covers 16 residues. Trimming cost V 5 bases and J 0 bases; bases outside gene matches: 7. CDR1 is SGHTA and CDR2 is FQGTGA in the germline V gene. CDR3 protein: CASSATSDLSYNEQFF. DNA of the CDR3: TGTGCCAGCAGCGCCACTAGCGACCTCTCCTACAATGAGCAGTTCTTC.

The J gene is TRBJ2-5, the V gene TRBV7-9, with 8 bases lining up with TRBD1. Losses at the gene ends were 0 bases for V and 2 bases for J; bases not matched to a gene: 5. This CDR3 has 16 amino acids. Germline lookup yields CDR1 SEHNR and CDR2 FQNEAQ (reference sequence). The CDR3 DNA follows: TGTGCCAGCAGCTTAGCCCAGACAGGGGAACAAGAGACCCAGTACTTC. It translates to CASSLAQTGEQETQYF. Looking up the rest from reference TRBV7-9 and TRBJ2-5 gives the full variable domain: DTGVSQNPRHKITKRGQNVTFRCDPISEHNRLYWYRQTLGQGPEFLTYFQNEAQLEKSRLLSDRFSAERPKGSFSTLEIQRTEQGDSAMYLCASSLAQTGEQETQYFGPGTRLLVL.

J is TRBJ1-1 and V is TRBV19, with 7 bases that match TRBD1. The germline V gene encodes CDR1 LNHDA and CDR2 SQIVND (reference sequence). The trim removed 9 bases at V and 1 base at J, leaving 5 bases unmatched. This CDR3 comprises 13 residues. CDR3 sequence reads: CASSGQKNTEAFF. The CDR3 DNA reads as TGTGCCAGCTCGGGACAGAAGAACACTGAAGCTTTCTTT. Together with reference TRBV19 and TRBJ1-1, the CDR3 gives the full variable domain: DGGITQSPKYLFRKEGQNVTLSCEQNLNHDAMYWYRQDPGQGLRLIYYSQIVNDFQKGDIAEGYSVSREKKESFPLTVTSAQKNPTAFYLCASSGQKNTEAFFGQGTRLTVV.

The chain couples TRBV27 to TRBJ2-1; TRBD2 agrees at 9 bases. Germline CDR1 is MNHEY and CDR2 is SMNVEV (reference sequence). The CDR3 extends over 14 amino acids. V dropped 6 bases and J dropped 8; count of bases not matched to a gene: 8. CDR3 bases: TGTGCCAGCAGCATCCGTAGCGGGGGCGATGAGCAGTTCTTC. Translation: CASSIRSGGDEQFF.

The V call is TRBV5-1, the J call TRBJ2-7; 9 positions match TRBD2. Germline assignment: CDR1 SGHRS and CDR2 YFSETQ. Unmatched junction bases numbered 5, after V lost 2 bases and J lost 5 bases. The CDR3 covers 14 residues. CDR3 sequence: CASSLSGGSDEQYF. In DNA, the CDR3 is TGCGCCAGCAGCTTAAGCGGGGGGTCCGACGAGCAGTACTTC.

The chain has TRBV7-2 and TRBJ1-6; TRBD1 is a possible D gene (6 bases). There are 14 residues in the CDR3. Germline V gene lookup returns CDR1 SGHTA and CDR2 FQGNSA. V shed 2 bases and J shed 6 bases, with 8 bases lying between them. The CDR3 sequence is CASSLNRVNSPLHF. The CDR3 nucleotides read TGTGCCAGCAGCTTAAACAGGGTTAATTCACCCCTCCACTTT.

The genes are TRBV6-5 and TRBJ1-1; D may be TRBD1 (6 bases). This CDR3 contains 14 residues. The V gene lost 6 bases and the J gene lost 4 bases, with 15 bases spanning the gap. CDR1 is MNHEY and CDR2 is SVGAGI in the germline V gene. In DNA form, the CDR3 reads TGTGCCAGCAGCCTCAGGGGATACGGCACTGAAGCTTTCTTT. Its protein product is CASSLRGYGTEAFF.

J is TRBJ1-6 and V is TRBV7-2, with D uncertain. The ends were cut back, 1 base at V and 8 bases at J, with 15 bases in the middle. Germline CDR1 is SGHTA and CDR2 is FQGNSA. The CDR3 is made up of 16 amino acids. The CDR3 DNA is TGTGCCAGCAGCTTAGTTCCAGCCGGCGGTTATTCACCCCTCCACTTT. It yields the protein CASSLVPAGGYSPLHF.

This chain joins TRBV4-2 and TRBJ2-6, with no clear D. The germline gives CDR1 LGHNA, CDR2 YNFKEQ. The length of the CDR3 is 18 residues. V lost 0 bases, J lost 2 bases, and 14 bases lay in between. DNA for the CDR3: TGTGCCAGCAGCCAAGATCGGTACTCCGGTCCTGGGGCCAACGTCCTGACTTTC. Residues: CASSQDRYSGPGANVLTF.

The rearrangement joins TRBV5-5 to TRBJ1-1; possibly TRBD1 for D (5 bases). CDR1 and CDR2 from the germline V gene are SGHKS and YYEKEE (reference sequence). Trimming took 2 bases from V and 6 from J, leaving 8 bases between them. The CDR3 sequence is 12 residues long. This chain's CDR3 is CASSFLGAEAFF. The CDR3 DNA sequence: TGTGCCAGCAGCTTCCTAGGGGCTGAAGCTTTCTTT.

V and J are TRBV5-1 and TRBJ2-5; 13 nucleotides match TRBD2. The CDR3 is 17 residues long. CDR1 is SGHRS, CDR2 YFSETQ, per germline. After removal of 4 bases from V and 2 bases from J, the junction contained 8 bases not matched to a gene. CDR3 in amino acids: CASSRTSGGYHQETQYF. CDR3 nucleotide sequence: TGCGCCAGCAGCAGGACTAGCGGGGGATACCATCAAGAGACCCAGTACTTC.

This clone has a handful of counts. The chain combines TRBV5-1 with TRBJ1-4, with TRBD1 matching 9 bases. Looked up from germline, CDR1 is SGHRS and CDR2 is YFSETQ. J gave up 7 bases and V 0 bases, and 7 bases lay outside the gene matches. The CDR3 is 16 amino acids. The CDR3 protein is CASSLEGTGSGEKLFF. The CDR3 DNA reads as TGCGCCAGCAGCTTGGAAGGGACAGGGTCCGGTGAAAAACTGTTTTTT. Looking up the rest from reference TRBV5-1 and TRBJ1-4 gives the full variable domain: KAGVTQTPRYLIKTRGQQVTLSCSPISGHRSVSWYQQTPGQGLQFLFEYFSETQRNKGNFPGRFSGRQFSNSRSEMNVSTLELGDSALYLCASSLEGTGSGEKLFFGSGTQLSVL.

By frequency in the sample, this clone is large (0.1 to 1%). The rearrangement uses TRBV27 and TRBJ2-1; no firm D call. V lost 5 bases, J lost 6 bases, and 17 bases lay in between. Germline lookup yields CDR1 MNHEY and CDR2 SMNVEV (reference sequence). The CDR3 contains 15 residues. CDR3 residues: CASSPDFHESNEQFF. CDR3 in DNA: TGTGCCAGCAGTCCAGACTTCCATGAGAGCAATGAGCAGTTCTTC.

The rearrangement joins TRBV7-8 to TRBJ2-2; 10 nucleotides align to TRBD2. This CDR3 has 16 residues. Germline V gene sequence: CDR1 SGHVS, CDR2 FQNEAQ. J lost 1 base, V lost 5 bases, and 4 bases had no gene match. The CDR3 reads CASSPRTSGNTGELFF. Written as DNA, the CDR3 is TGTGCCAGCAGCCCCCGGACTAGCGGGAACACCGGGGAGCTGTTTTTT.

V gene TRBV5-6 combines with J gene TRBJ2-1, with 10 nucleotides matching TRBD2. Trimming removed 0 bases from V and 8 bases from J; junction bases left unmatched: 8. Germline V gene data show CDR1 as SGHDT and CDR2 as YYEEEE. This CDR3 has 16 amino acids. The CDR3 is CASSLAGAGGLDEQFF. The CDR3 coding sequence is TGTGCCAGCAGCTTGGCCGGAGCGGGGGGGCTTGATGAGCAGTTCTTC.

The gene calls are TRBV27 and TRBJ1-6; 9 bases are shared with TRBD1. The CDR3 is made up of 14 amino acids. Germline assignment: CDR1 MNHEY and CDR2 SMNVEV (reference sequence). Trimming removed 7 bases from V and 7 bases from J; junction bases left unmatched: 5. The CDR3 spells CASTYRGLNSPLHF. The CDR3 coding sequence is TGTGCCAGCACCTACAGGGGGCTGAATTCACCCCTCCACTTT.